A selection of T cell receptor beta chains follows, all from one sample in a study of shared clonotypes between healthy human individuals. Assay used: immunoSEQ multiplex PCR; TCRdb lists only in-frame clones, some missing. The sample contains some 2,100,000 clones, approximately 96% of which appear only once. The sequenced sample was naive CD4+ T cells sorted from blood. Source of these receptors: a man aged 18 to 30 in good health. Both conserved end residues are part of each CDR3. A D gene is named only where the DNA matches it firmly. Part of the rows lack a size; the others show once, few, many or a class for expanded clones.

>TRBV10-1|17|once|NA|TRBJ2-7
TGCGCCAGCAGTGACACCCCGGCATTGGGGGGTACATACGAGCAGTACTTC
CASSDTPALGGTYEQYF
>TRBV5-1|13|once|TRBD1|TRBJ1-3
TGCGCCAGCAGACTTACAGGGGAAAACACCATATATTTT
CASRLTGENTIYF
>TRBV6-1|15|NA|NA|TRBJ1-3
TGTGCCAGCAGTTTCAGACAGTACTCTGGAAACACCATATATTTT
CASSFRQYSGNTIYF
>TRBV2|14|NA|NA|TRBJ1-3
TGTGCCAGCAGAGTCGTGAAGTTATCGGACACCATATATTTT
CASRVVKLSDTIYF
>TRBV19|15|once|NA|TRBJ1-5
TGTGCCAGTAGTATGCAAGGGGGTAACAATCAGCCCCAGCATTTT
CASSMQGGNNQPQHF
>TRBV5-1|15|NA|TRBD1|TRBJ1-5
TGCGCCAGCAGCCCGGATGGACAGGGCAATCAGCCCCAGCATTTT
CASSPDGQGNQPQHF
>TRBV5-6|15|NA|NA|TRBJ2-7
TGTGCCAGCAGCCCCGGACCTTTGAGCTCCTACGAGCAGTACTTC
CASSPGPLSSYEQYF
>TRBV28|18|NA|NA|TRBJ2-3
TGTGCCAGCAGTCCCATGCCCAGGGGCCAGGGAAGCACAGATACGCAGTATTTT
CASSPMPRGQGSTDTQYF
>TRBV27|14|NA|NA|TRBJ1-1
TGTGCCAGCAGCACAGGGACGTCCGACACTGAAGCTTTCTTT
CASSTGTSDTEAFF
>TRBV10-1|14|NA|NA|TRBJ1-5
TGCGCCAGCACGACACCCCGAATCAATCAGCCCCAGCATTTT
CASTTPRINQPQHF
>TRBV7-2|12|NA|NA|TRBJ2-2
TGTGCCAGCAGCTTAGTATCCGGGGAGCTGTTTTTT
CASSLVSGELFF
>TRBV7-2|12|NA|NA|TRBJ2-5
TGTGCCAGCAGCCCCACCCGGGTGACCCAGTACTTC
CASSPTRVTQYF
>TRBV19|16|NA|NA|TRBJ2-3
TGTGCCAGTAGTATAGAAAGGGGATTATACACAGATACGCAGTATTTT
CASSIERGLYTDTQYF
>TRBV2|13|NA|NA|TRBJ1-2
TGTGCCAGCGGGGTGGCTGTTCCCTATGGCTACACCTTC
CASGVAVPYGYTF
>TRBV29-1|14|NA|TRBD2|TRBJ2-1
TGCAGCGTTGAACAACTAGCGGGCTTCAATGAGCAGTTCTTC
CSVEQLAGFNEQFF
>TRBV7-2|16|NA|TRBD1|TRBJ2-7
TGTGCCAGCAGCTTAGCGGCGGACAGGACCACCTACGAGCAGTACTTC
CASSLAADRTTYEQYF
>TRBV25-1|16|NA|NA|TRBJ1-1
TGTGCCAGCAGTGAATATCTCCAAACAGGGCACACTGAAGCTTTCTTT
CASSEYLQTGHTEAFF
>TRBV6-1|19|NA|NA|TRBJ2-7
TGTGCCAGCAGTGAAAAAAGGGTTGGGCTAGGTCGTAGCTCCTACGAGCAGTACTTC
CASSEKRVGLGRSSYEQYF
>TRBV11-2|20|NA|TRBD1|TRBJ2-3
TGTGCCAGCAGCTTAGATAGGTGGGGACAGGGGGTATTTAGCACAGATACGCAGTATTTT
CASSLDRWGQGVFSTDTQYF
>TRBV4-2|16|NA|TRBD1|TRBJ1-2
TGTGCCAGCAGCCAAGAGGGAGACAGGGTGGGGTATGGCTACACCTTC
CASSQEGDRVGYGYTF
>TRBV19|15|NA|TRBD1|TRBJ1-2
TGTGCCAGTAGTCCTGACAGGGGGGCCACCTATGGCTACACCTTC
CASSPDRGATYGYTF
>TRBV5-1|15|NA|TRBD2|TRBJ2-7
TGCGCCAGCAGCCTAGGGTCAGCGGGAACCCACGAGCAGTACTTC
CASSLGSAGTHEQYF
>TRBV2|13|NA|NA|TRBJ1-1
TGTGCCAGCAGTGAATTGGGGGATCACGGGGCTTTCTTT
CASSELGDHGAFF
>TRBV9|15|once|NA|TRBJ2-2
TGTGCCAGCAGCGCTCGCCCGCTAATCACCGGGGAGCTGTTTTTT
CASSARPLITGELFF
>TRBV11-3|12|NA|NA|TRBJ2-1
TGTGCCAGCAGCTTAGATCTAGGTGGGCAGTTCTTC
CASSLDLGGQFF
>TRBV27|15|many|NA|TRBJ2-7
TGTGCCAGCAGTTTGCGACAGTTCAGCTCCTACGAGCAGTACTTC
CASSLRQFSSYEQYF
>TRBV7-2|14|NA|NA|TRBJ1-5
TGTGCCAGCAGCTTAGTGACAGACAATCAGCCCCAGCATTTT
CASSLVTDNQPQHF
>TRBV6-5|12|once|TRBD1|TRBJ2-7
TGTGCCAGCAGCCTCGTGACAGGGGAGCAGTACTTC
CASSLVTGEQYF
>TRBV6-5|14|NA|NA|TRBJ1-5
TGTGCCAGCAGTAGACAGGAAGGAAATCAGCCCCAGCATTTT
CASSRQEGNQPQHF
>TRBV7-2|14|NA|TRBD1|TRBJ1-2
TGTGCCAGCAGCCCGCAGACAGGGACAAAGGGCTACACCTTC
CASSPQTGTKGYTF
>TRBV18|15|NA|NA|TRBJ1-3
TGTGCCAGCTCACCCCAAACGATCTCTGGAAACACCATATATTTT
CASSPQTISGNTIYF
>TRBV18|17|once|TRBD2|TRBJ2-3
TGTGCCAGCTCACCATTAAGCGGGATTGGGATTCCAGATACGCAGTATTTT
CASSPLSGIGIPDTQYF
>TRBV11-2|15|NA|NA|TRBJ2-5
TGTGCCAGCAGCTTAGGAACAGGGAGCCAAGAGACCCAGTACTTC
CASSLGTGSQETQYF
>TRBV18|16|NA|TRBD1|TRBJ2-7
TGTGCCAGCTCACCCCAAAGGACAGGCCTACCCTACGAGCAGTACTTC
CASSPQRTGLPYEQYF
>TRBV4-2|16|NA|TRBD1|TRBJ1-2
TGTGCCAGCAGCCAAGAATACACAGGGGGTTTCTATGGCTACACCTTC
CASSQEYTGGFYGYTF
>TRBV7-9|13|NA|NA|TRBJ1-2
TGTGCCAGCAGCGTGGGCGGCGCTGATGGCTACACCTTC
CASSVGGADGYTF
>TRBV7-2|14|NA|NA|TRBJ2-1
TGTGCCAGCAGCTTAGGACGGCTAAACAATGAGCAGTTCTTC
CASSLGRLNNEQFF
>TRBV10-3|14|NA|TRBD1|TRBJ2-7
TGTGCCATCAGTAGACCGGGACAGGGCATCGAGCAGTACTTC
CAISRPGQGIEQYF
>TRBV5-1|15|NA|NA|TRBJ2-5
TGCGCCAGCAGCCACCAGCCGGGGGCTGAAGAGACCCAGTACTTC
CASSHQPGAEETQYF
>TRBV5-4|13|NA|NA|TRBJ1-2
TGTGCCTGTAGGCCTCAGGCTAACTATGGCTACACCTTC
CACRPQANYGYTF
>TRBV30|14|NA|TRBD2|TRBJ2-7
TGTGCCTGGAGTGTCAGACTAGCGGGGGACGAGCAGTACTTC
CAWSVRLAGDEQYF
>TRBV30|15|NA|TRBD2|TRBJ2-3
TGTTCCGGCGGGACTAGCGGGAGAGGAACAGATACGCAGTATTTT
CSGGTSGRGTDTQYF
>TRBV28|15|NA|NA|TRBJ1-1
NA
CASILGDRLNTEAFF
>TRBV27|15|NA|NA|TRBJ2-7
TGTGCCAGCAGTTTCCTCAGACTGCCCTCCTACGAGCAGTACTTC
CASSFLRLPSYEQYF
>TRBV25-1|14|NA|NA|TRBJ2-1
TGTGCCAGCAGTGTAGCAGGGGGGAGGAATGAGCAGTTCTTC
CASSVAGGRNEQFF
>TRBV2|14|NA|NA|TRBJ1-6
TGTGCCAGCAGTGTCTCAGGGAGTAATTCACCCCTCCACTTT
CASSVSGSNSPLHF
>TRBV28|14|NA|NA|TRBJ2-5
TGTGCCAGCAGTTTGGGTGGCAGTCCAGAGACCCAGTACTTC
CASSLGGSPETQYF
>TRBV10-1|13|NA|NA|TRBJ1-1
TGCGCCAGCAGGGCCGATACAGGGACCACAGCTTTCTTT
CASRADTGTTAFF
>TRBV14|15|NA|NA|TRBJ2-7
TGTGCCAGCAGCCAACGGGGCCTCAGCTCCTACGAGCAGTACTTC
CASSQRGLSSYEQYF
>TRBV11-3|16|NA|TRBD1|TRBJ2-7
TGTGCCAGCAGCTCGGCCGTTGACAGGGGGCCCTACGAGCAGTACTTC
CASSSAVDRGPYEQYF
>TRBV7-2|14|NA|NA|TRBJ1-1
TGTGCCAGCAGTTACCGACCTGTGAACACTGAAGCTTTCTTT
CASSYRPVNTEAFF
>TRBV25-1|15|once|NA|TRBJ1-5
TGTGCCAGCCGTCCCCCAGGGACCGAAAATCAGCCCCAGCATTTT
CASRPPGTENQPQHF
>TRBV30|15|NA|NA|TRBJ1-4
TGTGCCTGGAGCGGGCCCCGCTGGGGTAATGAAAAACTGTTTTTT
CAWSGPRWGNEKLFF
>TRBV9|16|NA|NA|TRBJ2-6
TGTGCCAGCAGCGTAGCTGGGCACTCTGGGGCCAACGTCCTGACTTTC
CASSVAGHSGANVLTF
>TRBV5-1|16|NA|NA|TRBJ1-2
TGCGCCAGCAGCTTGGCCAATAATCCGGGGGCGGCCGGCTACACCTTC
CASSLANNPGAAGYTF
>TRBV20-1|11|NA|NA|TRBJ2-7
TGCAGTGCTACTCGGGACTCGGTGCAGTACTTC
CSATRDSVQYF
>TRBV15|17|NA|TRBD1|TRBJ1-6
TGTGCCACCAGCAGAGATTTTGTCGTACAGGGGAATTCACCCCTCCACTTT
CATSRDFVVQGNSPLHF